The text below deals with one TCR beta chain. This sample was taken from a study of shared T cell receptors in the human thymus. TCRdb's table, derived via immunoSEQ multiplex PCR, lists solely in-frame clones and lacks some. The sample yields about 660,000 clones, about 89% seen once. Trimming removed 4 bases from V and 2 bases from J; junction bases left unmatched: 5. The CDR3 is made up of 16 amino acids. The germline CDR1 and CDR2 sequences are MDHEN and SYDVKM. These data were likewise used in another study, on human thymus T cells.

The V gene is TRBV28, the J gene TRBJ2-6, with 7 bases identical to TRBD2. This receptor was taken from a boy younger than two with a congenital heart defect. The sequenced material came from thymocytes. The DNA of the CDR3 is TGTGCCAGCAGTTCCAGCGGGACTCCTGGGGCCAACGTCCTGACTTTC. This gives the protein CASSSSGTPGANVLTF. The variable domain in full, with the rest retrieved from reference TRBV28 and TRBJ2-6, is DVKVTQSSRYLVKRTGEKVFLECVQDMDHENMFWYRQDPGLGLRLIYFSYDVKMKEKGDIPEGYSVSREKKERFSLILESASTNQTSMYLCASSSSGTPGANVLTFGAGSRLTVL.